This entry lists 19 T cell receptor beta chains sequenced from one sample in a study of Ad26.COV2.S vaccination and SARS-CoV-2 variants. Treatment of the sample: 19 received Ad26.COV2.S at low or high dose, single or two shots; about 5 received placebo; per-sample allocation not given. Day 63 following the first vaccine or placebo injection was when the samples were taken. Sequenced by immunoSEQ multiplex PCR; TCRdb stores in-frame clones only, minus some. The sample holds about 680,000 clones; roughly 90% are singletons and the top ten take approximately 1.5%. The sequences come from peripheral blood, collected in a trial of Ad26.COV2.S vaccine versus placebo. These receptors came from a person aged 18-60 years who received the Ad26.COV2.S COVID-19 vaccine or a placebo.

Here the CDR3 DNA reads TGCGCCAGCAGCAAGACAGGGACGGCAACTAATGAAAAACTGTTTTTT. This codes for CASSKTGTATNEKLFF. The rearrangement links TRBV5-1 to TRBJ1-4, with TRBD1 matching over 7 bases. With V trimmed by 4 bases and J by 0 bases, 6 bases remained unmatched. The CDR3 covers 16 residues. Germline CDR1 SGHRS, CDR2 YFSETQ.

The chain is built from TRBV5-1 and TRBJ1-4; possibly TRBD1 for D (6 bases). The CDR3 covers 14 residues. V was shortened by 5 bases and J by 4 bases, with 12 bases between the two germline ends. Germline V gene lookup returns CDR1 SGHRS and CDR2 YFSETQ. CDR3 DNA: TGCGCCAGCAGTCGGGACAAAGATAATGAAAAACTGTTTTTT. It is translated as CASSRDKDNEKLFF.

J is TRBJ1-5 and V is TRBV2; TRBD1 might be the D (5 bases). CDR3 length equals 15 residues. V was shortened by 3 bases and J by 5 bases, with 14 bases between the two germline ends. Germline lookup yields CDR1 SNHLY and CDR2 FYNNEI. CDR3 sequence reads: CASSEVRGSYQPQHF. In DNA, the CDR3 is TGTGCCAGCAGTGAGGTTCGGGGCAGTTATCAGCCCCAGCATTTT.

This sequence joins TRBV27 and TRBJ1-2; 9 nucleotides agree with TRBD1. The CDR3 has 16 amino acids. J was trimmed by 2 bases and V by 4 bases; bases with no gene match: 8. In germline, CDR1 is MNHEY, CDR2 SMNVEV (reference sequence). CDR3 sequence reads: CASSSPQTGGNYGYTF. CDR3 coding DNA: TGTGCCAGCAGTTCCCCACAGACAGGGGGGAACTATGGCTACACCTTC.

The chain uses TRBV30 and TRBJ2-2; 7 nucleotides agree with TRBD1. Germline lookup yields CDR1 GTSNPN and CDR2 SVGIG (reference sequence). With V trimmed by 3 bases and J by 3 bases, 4 bases remained unmatched. The CDR3 has 14 residues. CDR3 DNA: TGTGCCTGGAGGGGACAGCGGCACACCGGGGAGCTGTTTTTT. Translation gives CAWRGQRHTGELFF.

CDR3 residues: CASSLEASGNTIYF. The CDR3 nucleotides are TGTGCCAGCAGCTTAGAAGCGTCTGGAAACACCATATATTTT. The chain couples TRBV7-2 to TRBJ1-3; D is uncertain. The V end lost 1 base, the J end lost 1 base, and 5 bases lay between the germline ends. CDR1 is SGHTA and CDR2 is FQGNSA in the germline V gene. There are 14 residues in the CDR3.

The genes are TRBV18 and TRBJ2-1; TRBD2 matches at 8 bases. Trimming cost V 6 bases and J 3 bases; bases outside gene matches: 10. The CDR3 extends over 16 amino acids. Germline V gives CDR1 KGHSH, CDR2 LQKENI. The CDR3 region has the DNA TGTGCCAGCTCCCCAAAAGCCGGGACTAGCTACAATGAGCAGTTCTTC. Its translation: CASSPKAGTSYNEQFF. Combining the CDR3 with reference TRBV18 and TRBJ2-1 gives the whole variable domain NAGVMQNPRHLVRRRGQEARLRCSPMKGHSHVYWYRQLPEEGLKFMVYLQKENIIDESGMPKERFSAEFPKEGPSILRIQQVVRGDSAAYFCASSPKAGTSYNEQFFGPGTRLTVL.

This clone was observed a handful of times. V usage is TRBV5-4 and J usage is TRBJ2-2, with 7 bases that match TRBD1. Germline trimming cut 0 bases from V and 0 bases from J; bases unmatched to any gene: 2. CDR1 and CDR2 from the germline V gene are SGHNT and YYREEE (reference sequence). The CDR3 consists of 16 residues. The CDR3 is CASSLGGQANTGELFF. The DNA for the CDR3 is TGTGCCAGCAGCTTGGGCGGACAGGCGAACACCGGGGAGCTGTTTTTT.

The genes are TRBV6-1 and TRBJ2-6; 7 bases are shared with TRBD1. The CDR3 covers 16 residues. Germline V gene lookup returns CDR1 MNHNS and CDR2 SASEGT. V dropped 4 bases and J dropped 0; count of bases not matched to a gene: 3. The DNA for the CDR3 is TGTGCCAGCAGTGGGACAGGAGACTCTGGGGCCAACGTCCTGACTTTC. It codes for CASSGTGDSGANVLTF.

Here the CDR3 DNA reads TGTGCCAGCAGCTTAGGACTTCTGCAAGAGACCCAGTACTTC. It is translated as CASSLGLLQETQYF. V usage is TRBV7-2 and J usage is TRBJ2-5; D remains unclear. The germline V and J ends were trimmed by 1 base and 2 bases, with 8 bases remaining between them. The length of the CDR3 is 14 residues. Germline-derived CDR1 and CDR2 are SGHTA and FQGNSA.

The V gene is TRBV3-1 (or the pseudogene TRBV3-2), the J gene TRBJ1-6; no clear D gene. Trimming left V 2 bases short and J 2 bases short, with 1 base between. Per the germline V gene, CDR1 is LGHDT and CDR2 is YNNKEL (reference sequence). The CDR3 is 13 amino acids. The CDR3 sequence is CASSQTYNSPLHF. The DNA of the CDR3 is TGTGCCAGCAGCCAAACCTATAATTCACCCCTCCACTTT.

The chain has TRBV15 and TRBJ2-1; 9 bases line up with TRBD2. Trimming at V came to 1 base and at J to 5 bases, leaving 3 bases not matched to a gene. From germline, CDR1 is LNHNV and CDR2 YYDKDF (reference sequence). This CDR3 comprises 15 residues. Here the CDR3 DNA reads TGTGCCACCAGCAGAGGGGTAGCGGGAGACAATGAGCAGTTCTTC. This sequence encodes CATSRGVAGDNEQFF.

The rearrangement links TRBV7-2 to TRBJ2-1; 11 nucleotides line up with TRBD2. V shed 5 bases, J shed 8 bases, and the junction held 8 bases outside the gene matches. The CDR3 runs to 15 residues. CDR1 SGHTA and CDR2 FQGNSA come from the germline V gene. The CDR3 is CASSEPGLAADEQFF. In nucleotides, the CDR3 is TGTGCCAGCAGCGAACCGGGACTAGCGGCCGATGAGCAGTTCTTC.

As for this clone: Other DNA sequences in the sample encode the same CDR3. This chain links TRBV18 with TRBJ1-1; D is unresolved. CDR3 size: 13 residues. CDR1 and CDR2 (germline): KGHSH, LQKENI. V was cut by 3 bases and J by 3 bases, with 8 bases left in between. The CDR3 DNA follows: TGTGCCAGCTCACCCCACCGGGACACTGAAGCTTTCTTT. This translates into CASSPHRDTEAFF.

CDR3 nucleotide sequence: TGTGCCAGCAGACCCCAAAGCGCGGCCTATAATTCACCCCTCCACTTT. Encoded protein: CASRPQSAAYNSPLHF. The genes are TRBV6-6 and TRBJ1-6; D ambiguous. The V and J ends lost 6 bases and 2 bases respectively, with 14 bases between them. Germline CDR1 MNHNY, CDR2 SVGAGI (reference sequence). The CDR3 is made up of 16 amino acids.

The chain recombines TRBV13 with TRBJ2-7, with 7 bases fitting TRBD2. Germline CDR1 is PRHDT and CDR2 is FYEKMQ (reference sequence). The CDR3 runs to 16 residues. J was trimmed by 1 base and V by 1 base; bases with no gene match: 7. The CDR3 sequence: CASSLERLAGSYEQYF. CDR3 nucleotides: TGTGCCAGCAGCTTAGAGAGACTAGCAGGTTCCTACGAGCAGTACTTC. Complete variable domain (other parts from reference TRBV13 and TRBJ2-7): AAGVIQSPRHLIKEKRETATLKCYPIPRHDTVYWYQQGPGQDPQFLISFYEKMQSDKGSIPDRFSAQQFSDYHSELNMSSLELGDSALYFCASSLERLAGSYEQYFGPGTRLTVT.

The gene calls are TRBV9 and TRBJ2-5; the D gene is possibly TRBD2 (6 bases). With 4 bases removed from V and 2 bases from J, the gap between germline ends came to 12 bases. CDR3 length: 14 amino acids. CDR1 and CDR2 from the germline V gene are SGDLS and YYNGEE. CDR3 sequence (DNA): TGTGCCAGCAGCTCGGGGGTCTGGCAAGAGACCCAGTACTTC. Its protein product is CASSSGVWQETQYF.

The V gene is TRBV11-2, the J gene TRBJ2-1, with a tentative D call TRBD2 (5 bases). CDR1 is SGHAT and CDR2 is FQNNGV in the germline V gene. The CDR3 loop spans 13 amino acids. With 1 base removed from V and 16 bases from J, the gap between germline ends came to 17 bases. The CDR3, as DNA: TGTGCCAGCAGCTTAGCTACAGACACGGGAAAATTCTTC. Translated: CASSLATDTGKFF.

This sequence joins TRBV2 and TRBJ1-5; TRBD1 is a possible D gene (5 bases). The CDR3 contains 12 residues. The V end lost 4 bases, the J end lost 6 bases, and 7 bases lay between the germline ends. Germline V gene lookup returns CDR1 SNHLY and CDR2 FYNNEI. The CDR3 nucleotides read TGTGCCAGCAGTGCTGGGGCTCAGCCCCAGCATTTT. This translates into CASSAGAQPQHF.